The T cell receptor (beta chain) under discussion was sequenced for a study of early T cells in non-severe SARS-CoV-2 infection. TCRdb passed the 5' RACE reads through MiXCR, listing each CDR3 protein once. The sample lists about 28,000 distinct CDR3 sequences, about 5% occurring once. V gave up 1 base and J gave up 5 bases; unmatched junction bases: 5. In germline, CDR1 is SGHVS, CDR2 FNYEAQ. The CDR3 is 16 residues long. In this sample, this clonotype turned up many times. The sample consisted of whole blood, taken at baseline. The J gene is TRBJ2-3, the V gene TRBV7-6; 11 bases map to TRBD1. The sequence came from an adult who was a healthcare worker with PCR-confirmed SARS-CoV-2 infection or an uninfected control (not recorded which). The CDR3, as DNA: TGTGCCAGCAGCTTAGGAGGGGACAGGGGGGAAGATACGCAGTATTTT. Its protein is CASSLGGDRGEDTQYF.